The table lists the clone carrying this TCR beta chain with a count of one. These data originate in a study of T cell responses to AZD1222 COVID-19 vaccine. Germline V gene data show CDR1 as MDHEN and CDR2 as SYDVKM. The CDR3 is made up of 15 amino acids. V lost 6 bases and J 2 bases, leaving 14 bases between the germline ends. Produced via immunoSEQ multiplex PCR; TCRdb's table is partial and in-frame only. The profile shows roughly 150,000 clones, approximately 90% of them singletons. Sequencing was performed on peripheral blood, taken on day 0 of AZD1222 vaccination. The rearrangement joins TRBV28 to TRBJ1-5, with D maybe TRBD1 (5 bases). The clonotype was recovered from an adult in good health. The CDR3 DNA reads as TGTGCCAGCAGACTAGGGGAAGTTGGCAATCAGCCCCAGCATTTT. Translating it yields CASRLGEVGNQPQHF. Looking up the rest from reference TRBV28 and TRBJ1-5 gives the full variable domain: DVKVTQSSRYLVKRTGEKVFLECVQDMDHENMFWYRQDPGLGLRLIYFSYDVKMKEKGDIPEGYSVSREKKERFSLILESASTNQTSMYLCASRLGEVGNQPQHFGDGTRLSIL.